These 24 T cell receptor beta chains came from one sample sequenced in a study of blood T cell repertoires in COVID-19. Assay: immunoSEQ multiplex PCR; the TCRdb copy retains only in-frame clones and omits some. The sample records roughly 320,000 clones, 70% to 90% being singletons. The specimen sequenced was peripheral blood. These receptors originate from a man between 65 and 80 years old with acute or convalescent COVID-19.

The chain joins TRBV5-1 to TRBJ1-4, with 7 bases fitting TRBD1. The J segment lost 3 bases and the V segment lost 1 base, leaving 3 bases of the junction unmatched. CDR3 size: 15 residues. Looked up from germline, CDR1 is SGHRS and CDR2 is YFSETQ. CDR3 sequence (DNA): TGCGCCAGCAGCTTGACAGGGGATCCTAATGAAAAACTGTTTTTT. It codes for CASSLTGDPNEKLFF.

For the CDR3, the DNA is TGTGCCAGCGGATTCCGGGGGAACACCGGGGAGCTGTTTTTT. Translation: CASGFRGNTGELFF. The chain couples TRBV7-8 to TRBJ2-2, with D perhaps matching TRBD2 (5 bases). CDR1 SGHVS and CDR2 FQNEAQ come from the germline V gene. The CDR3 has 14 amino acids. V shed 8 bases and J shed 1 base, with 11 bases lying between them.

The chain couples TRBV2 to TRBJ2-1; TRBD2 matches at 9 bases. This CDR3 region has 16 residues. Germline trimming cut 3 bases from V and 0 bases from J; bases unmatched to any gene: 3. Germline V gives CDR1 SNHLY, CDR2 FYNNEI. CDR3 nucleotides: TGTGCCAGCAGTGACGGGCGGGGGGGCTCCTACAATGAGCAGTTCTTC. Its protein product is CASSDGRGGSYNEQFF.

V usage is TRBV15 and J usage is TRBJ1-1; 8 nucleotides align to TRBD1. V gave up 8 bases and J gave up 3 bases; unmatched junction bases: 11. Germline V lookup: CDR1 LNHNV, CDR2 YYDKDF (reference sequence). This CDR3 has 15 residues. In nucleotides, the CDR3 is TGTGCCACCGCCCCAGGGGGCGGCGGAGACACTGAAGCTTTCTTT. It specifies CATAPGGGGDTEAFF.

This clone has only one observation. The rearrangement links TRBV10-2 to TRBJ2-1, with TRBD2 matching 9 bases. CDR1 is WSHSY and CDR2 is SAAADI in the germline V gene. The CDR3 has 19 amino acids. V was clipped by 4 bases and J by 0 bases; unmatched bases: 13. Here the CDR3 reads CASSVSGTSLSSSYNEQFF. CDR3 nucleotide sequence: TGCGCCAGCAGTGTTAGCGGGACTAGCTTATCAAGCTCCTACAATGAGCAGTTCTTC.

J is TRBJ2-7 and V is TRBV7-2; TRBD1 is a possible D gene (7 bases). CDR1 SGHTA and CDR2 FQGNSA come from the germline V gene. This CDR3 spans 15 amino acids. With 2 bases removed from V and 3 bases from J, the gap between germline ends came to 14 bases. The CDR3 here is CASSLLTGEVYEQYF. DNA of the CDR3: TGTGCCAGCAGCTTATTAACAGGGGAGGTCTACGAGCAGTACTTC.

This clone appeared a few times. This rearrangement joins TRBV7-2 to TRBJ1-1, with a weak D call TRBD1 (6 bases). The CDR3 loop spans 13 amino acids. Germline CDR1 and CDR2: SGHTA and FQGNSA. V was cut by 4 bases and J by 6 bases, with 12 bases left in between. The CDR3 DNA reads as TGTGCCAGCAGCTGGGGGGGGCTAGCTGAAGCTTTCTTT. Its protein product is CASSWGGLAEAFF.

The chain joins TRBV28 to TRBJ2-5, with 9 bases fitting TRBD2. Trimming removed 2 bases from V and 1 base from J; junction bases left unmatched: 5. The CDR3 extends over 16 amino acids. Germline-derived CDR1 and CDR2 are MDHEN and SYDVKM. CDR3 loop: CASSLLSGGLQETQYF. The DNA of the CDR3 is TGTGCCAGCAGTTTACTGAGCGGGGGGCTCCAAGAGACCCAGTACTTC. The variable domain in full, completed from reference TRBV28 and TRBJ2-5, reads DVKVTQSSRYLVKRTGEKVFLECVQDMDHENMFWYRQDPGLGLRLIYFSYDVKMKEKGDIPEGYSVSREKKERFSLILESASTNQTSMYLCASSLLSGGLQETQYFGPGTRLLVL.

The V call is TRBV5-1, the J call TRBJ2-3; tentatively, D is TRBD2 (6 bases). This CDR3 spans 15 amino acids. Per germline, CDR1 SGHRS and CDR2 YFSETQ. Deletions cut 2 bases from V and 1 base from J, with 11 bases between. CDR3 sequence reads: CASSLGGLGTDTQYF. CDR3 DNA sequence: TGCGCCAGCAGCTTAGGAGGGCTTGGCACAGATACGCAGTATTTT.

The V gene is TRBV3-1 (or the pseudogene TRBV3-2), the J gene TRBJ2-5; D perhaps matches TRBD1 (5 bases). Germline CDR1 and CDR2: LGHDT and YNNKEL (reference sequence). The CDR3 covers 10 residues. Between the trimmed V and J ends, which lost 6 bases and 7 bases, there was a span of 6 bases. The CDR3 bases are TGTGCCAGCAGTAGGGGGACCCAGTACTTC. It yields the protein CASSRGTQYF.

The chain couples TRBV5-4 to TRBJ1-6; the D is unclear. Deletions cut 10 bases from V and 5 bases from J, with 16 bases between. The CDR3 length is 14 residues. Germline V gives CDR1 SGHNT, CDR2 YYREEE (reference sequence). Here the CDR3 reads CASRTVADNSPLHF. The CDR3 coding sequence is TGTGCCTCAAGGACTGTTGCCGATAATTCACCCCTCCACTTT.

V is TRBV18 and J is TRBJ2-3, with 14 bases lining up with TRBD2. J gave up 3 bases and V 4 bases, and 6 bases lay outside the gene matches. This CDR3 has 17 amino acids. CDR1 and CDR2 (germline): KGHSH, LQKENI. CDR3 nucleotide sequence: TGTGCCAGCTCACTCGGGACTAGCGGGAGTGGTACAGATACGCAGTATTTT. It is translated as CASSLGTSGSGTDTQYF.

The V call is TRBV5-1, the J call TRBJ2-7; 8 bases match TRBD1. Germline CDR1 is SGHRS and CDR2 is YFSETQ. The CDR3 extends over 16 amino acids. The V segment lost 2 bases and the J segment 1 base; nucleotides outside the gene matches: 8. The CDR3, as DNA: TGCGCCAGCAGCTTTCTCGACAGGGGAACGTCCTACGAGCAGTACTTC. It translates to CASSFLDRGTSYEQYF.

This clone is a singleton in its sample. The chain combines TRBV24-1 with TRBJ1-2; possible D gene TRBD1, 6 bases. The V gene's germline CDR1 is KGHDR and CDR2 SFDVKD. Between the trimmed V and J ends, which lost 4 bases and 3 bases, there was a span of 11 bases. This CDR3 is built from 14 residues. The CDR3 DNA is TGTGCCACCAGTGACTCGACAGGCTACTATGGCTACACCTTC. Amino acid sequence: CATSDSTGYYGYTF.

The V and J genes are TRBV4-2 and TRBJ2-2, with 15 bases aligning to TRBD2. This CDR3 comprises 19 residues. The germline V gene encodes CDR1 LGHNA and CDR2 YNFKEQ. V was clipped by 3 bases and J by 8 bases; unmatched bases: 13. The CDR3 loop reads CASSQRPGLAGGAGGELFF. The CDR3 DNA reads as TGTGCCAGCAGCCAGCGCCCGGGACTAGCGGGAGGTGCCGGGGGGGAGCTGTTTTTT.

V is TRBV7-2 and J is TRBJ2-2; 7 bases are shared with TRBD2. The CDR3 has 16 amino acids. Germline V gives CDR1 SGHTA, CDR2 FQGNSA. V lost 5 bases and J lost 5; bases outside the gene matches: 11. The CDR3 region is CASSPNPSGTTGELFF. The CDR3 region has the DNA TGTGCCAGCAGCCCCAACCCAAGCGGGACGACCGGGGAGCTGTTTTTT.

The chain carries TRBV24-1 and TRBJ2-1; 10 nucleotides agree with TRBD1. Germline assignment: CDR1 KGHDR and CDR2 SFDVKD. V gave up 10 bases and J gave up 10 bases; unmatched junction bases: 9. CDR3 length: 13 residues. The CDR3 protein is CATGQGGVSEQFF. In DNA, the CDR3 is TGTGCCACTGGACAGGGGGGTGTGTCGGAGCAGTTCTTC.

The V call is TRBV28, the J call TRBJ2-7, with a possible D match to TRBD1 (5 bases). Trimming removed 3 bases from V and 4 bases from J, with 13 bases in between. Germline V CDR1 and CDR2: MDHEN, SYDVKM. CDR3 length: 14 residues. The DNA of the CDR3 is TGTGCCAGCAGTTTGCAGGGAATTTCTTACGAGCAGTACTTC. This gives the protein CASSLQGISYEQYF. The variable domain in full, with the rest retrieved from reference TRBV28 and TRBJ2-7, is DVKVTQSSRYLVKRTGEKVFLECVQDMDHENMFWYRQDPGLGLRLIYFSYDVKMKEKGDIPEGYSVSREKKERFSLILESASTNQTSMYLCASSLQGISYEQYFGPGTRLTVT.

This chain joins TRBV11-2 and TRBJ1-1, with D hard to call. Germline V lookup: CDR1 SGHAT, CDR2 FQNNGV. V was cut by 0 bases and J by 5 bases, with 10 bases left in between. There are 14 residues in the CDR3. The CDR3 DNA reads as TGTGCCAGCAGCTTAGATCTCCAGTCTACTGAAGCTTTCTTT. Residues: CASSLDLQSTEAFF.

V usage is TRBV12-3 or TRBV12-4 and J usage is TRBJ2-1; 8 nucleotides agree with TRBD2. The CDR3 runs to 11 residues. Trimming cost V 8 bases and J 7 bases; bases outside gene matches: 1. The CDR3 reads CASRGGNEQFF. The CDR3 coding sequence is TGTGCCAGCCGCGGGGGGAATGAGCAGTTCTTC.

CDR3 nucleotide sequence: TGTGCCAGCAGTTTGCCAGGGGCAGGAAACACCATATATTTT. Its protein product is CASSLPGAGNTIYF. The J gene is TRBJ1-3, the V gene TRBV28; TRBD1 is a possible D gene (6 bases). V shed 3 bases and J shed 4 bases, with 10 bases lying between them. CDR3 size: 14 residues. Germline CDR1 and CDR2: MDHEN and SYDVKM.

Only one count was recorded for this clone. This chain links TRBV19 with TRBJ1-1; 9 bases are shared with TRBD1. V lost 7 bases, J lost 5 bases, and 8 bases stayed unmatched. The CDR3 contains 14 residues. The germline gives CDR1 LNHDA, CDR2 SQIVND (reference sequence). In nucleotides, the CDR3 is TGTGCCAGTAATAAACAGGGGGCGTTAACTGAAGCTTTCTTT. Its translation is CASNKQGALTEAFF.

The chain carries TRBV10-3 and TRBJ1-5; TRBD1 aligns across 9 bases. Germline loops: CDR1 ENHRY, CDR2 SYGVKD. The CDR3 is made up of 14 amino acids. V was clipped by 4 bases and J by 3 bases; unmatched bases: 1. Here the CDR3 DNA reads TGTGCCATCAGTGGACAGGGGGACAATCAGCCCCAGCATTTT. It translates to CAISGQGDNQPQHF.

The CDR3 spells CASSSGWFGYTF. CDR3 DNA sequence: TGTGCCAGCAGTTCCGGGTGGTTTGGCTACACCTTC. The rearrangement links TRBV6-5 to TRBJ1-2; D remains ambiguous. This CDR3 comprises 12 residues. V dropped 4 bases and J dropped 7 bases, with 10 bases sitting between them. From germline, CDR1 is MNHEY and CDR2 SVGAGI.